This is a list of T cell receptor beta chains from one sample in a study of blood T cell repertoires in COVID-19. Using immunoSEQ multiplex PCR, the repertoire was profiled, and TCRdb retains in-frame clones only, with some absent. The sample has approximately 52,000 clones; 85% to 90% are singletons. The sample taken for sequencing was peripheral blood. The receptors come from a man between 65 and 80 years old with acute or convalescent COVID-19. Each CDR3 is given with its conserved first and last residue. Fields, in order: clone size, D gene, V gene, J gene, CDR3 protein, CDR3 DNA. The D gene is left open where the match is weak. Not all rows give a size; the values are once, few, many and, for expanded clones, a class.

abundance: NA; d_gene: TRBD2; v_gene: TRBV19; j_gene: TRBJ2-1; CDR3aa: CASSSLTSGSWQFF; CDR3nt: TGTGCCAGTAGTAGTCTGACTAGCGGGAGTTGGCAGTTCTTC
abundance: NA; d_gene: NA; v_gene: TRBV18; j_gene: TRBJ1-1; CDR3aa: CASSPQDLNTEAFF; CDR3nt: TGTGCCAGCTCACCGCAGGATTTGAACACTGAAGCTTTCTTT
abundance: NA; d_gene: NA; v_gene: TRBV6-5; j_gene: TRBJ1-3; CDR3aa: CASSYAPPAGNTIYF; CDR3nt: TGTGCCAGCAGTTACGCCCCCCCAGCTGGAAACACCATATATTTT
abundance: NA; d_gene: NA; v_gene: TRBV13; j_gene: TRBJ1-6; CDR3aa: CASSLVYPGGSPLHF; CDR3nt: TGTGCCAGCAGCTTAGTCTACCCCGGGGGTTCACCCCTCCACTTT
abundance: NA; d_gene: TRBD1; v_gene: TRBV15; j_gene: TRBJ1-6; CDR3aa: CATSRGQNSGSPLHF; CDR3nt: TGTGCCACCAGCAGGGGACAGAACTCTGGGTCACCCCTCCACTTT
abundance: NA; d_gene: NA; v_gene: TRBV7-2; j_gene: TRBJ1-1; CDR3aa: CASSARGTGLEAFF; CDR3nt: TGTGCCAGCAGCGCGAGGGGGACCGGGCTGGAAGCTTTCTTT
abundance: once; d_gene: NA; v_gene: TRBV9; j_gene: TRBJ1-3; CDR3aa: CASSVGLTGSRPPNSGNTIYF; CDR3nt: TGTGCCAGCAGCGTCGGTCTAACAGGGTCCAGGCCGCCAAACTCTGGAAACACCATATATTTT
abundance: NA; d_gene: NA; v_gene: TRBV6-2/TRBV6-3; j_gene: TRBJ1-2; CDR3aa: CASSENYGYTF; CDR3nt: TGTGCCAGCAGTGAGAACTATGGCTACACCTTC
abundance: NA; d_gene: TRBD1; v_gene: TRBV6-2/TRBV6-3; j_gene: TRBJ1-1; CDR3aa: CASSPRRDRGTEAFF; CDR3nt: TGTGCCAGCAGCCCGAGGCGGGACAGAGGAACTGAAGCTTTCTTT
abundance: NA; d_gene: TRBD1; v_gene: TRBV7-2; j_gene: TRBJ2-7; CDR3aa: CASSPQGAGPYEQYF; CDR3nt: TGTGCCAGCAGCCCACAGGGGGCCGGGCCCTACGAGCAGTACTTC
abundance: once; d_gene: TRBD1; v_gene: TRBV10-2; j_gene: TRBJ1-4; CDR3aa: CASSERGQGAPNEKLFF; CDR3nt: TGCGCCAGCAGTGAACGGGGACAGGGGGCGCCTAATGAAAAACTGTTTTTT
abundance: NA; d_gene: TRBD1; v_gene: TRBV18; j_gene: TRBJ2-3; CDR3aa: CASSRTGSTDTQYF; CDR3nt: TGTGCCAGCTCGAGGACAGGGAGCACAGATACGCAGTATTTT
abundance: NA; d_gene: NA; v_gene: TRBV4-3; j_gene: TRBJ2-2; CDR3aa: CASSQDYGVPLGELFF; CDR3nt: TGCGCCAGCAGCCAAGATTACGGGGTCCCCCTCGGGGAGCTGTTTTTT
abundance: NA; d_gene: TRBD1; v_gene: TRBV28; j_gene: TRBJ2-5; CDR3aa: CASSLPRDSFQETQYF; CDR3nt: TGTGCCAGCAGTTTACCCCGGGACAGCTTTCAAGAGACCCAGTACTTC
abundance: NA; d_gene: TRBD2; v_gene: TRBV11-2; j_gene: TRBJ2-5; CDR3aa: CASSSTSGGRLQETQYF; CDR3nt: TGTGCCAGCAGCTCGACTAGCGGGGGCCGTTTACAAGAGACCCAGTACTTC
abundance: once; d_gene: TRBD1; v_gene: TRBV29-1; j_gene: TRBJ2-1; CDR3aa: CSVEGTRGRSNEQFF; CDR3nt: TGCAGCGTCGAGGGAACGAGGGGGCGGTCCAATGAGCAGTTCTTC
abundance: NA; d_gene: NA; v_gene: TRBV2; j_gene: TRBJ2-7; CDR3aa: CASSVSGIAYEQYF; CDR3nt: TGTGCCAGCAGCGTGAGTGGTATCGCTTACGAGCAGTACTTC